This T cell receptor (beta chain) was captured in a study of cytomegalovirus exposure and HLA in healthy donors. Points from the study as a whole: Evidence from a later analysis indicated that most CMV-associated TCR beta chains looked HLA-restricted. The study reported that TCR beta sequences accurately predicted HLA-A and HLA-B alleles in most subjects. Some V segments, including TRBV6-2 and TRBV6-3, were excluded as indistinguishable.

The PCR was carried out with 60 Vbeta primers and 13 Jbeta primers. The method was immunoSEQ multiplex PCR; TCRdb's version includes in-frame clones alone and lacks a portion of them. The table has 200,000 to 250,000 clones, 77% seen once. CDR3 size: 15 residues. Germline CDR1 SGHNT, CDR2 YYREEE (reference sequence). The V and J ends lost 2 bases and 2 bases respectively, with 14 bases between them. This clone was recorded only once. Antigen: not known. The sample taken for sequencing was PBMCs. V usage is TRBV5-4 and J usage is TRBJ2-7, with a possible D match to TRBD2 (6 bases). This clonotype originated in a woman in her sixties or seventies in good health and CMV-seropositive. DNA for the CDR3: TGTGCCAGCAGCTTACGAGGAGGGAGCCCCTACGAGCAGTACTTC. Translating gives CASSLRGGSPYEQYF.